The 22 T cell receptor beta chains below all came from one sample that was sequenced in a study of control samples from healthy donors and cancer patients. Some clones are missing from TCRdb's copy, which holds only in-frame ones; the method was immunoSEQ multiplex PCR. The sample yields 130,000 to 150,000 clones, about 89% seen once. Material for sequencing was blood. The receptors derive from a man aged 25 to 40 in good health.

This chain joins TRBV18 and TRBJ1-1, with D unresolved. The CDR3 totals 13 residues. V lost 2 bases and J 10 bases, leaving 14 bases between the germline ends. The germline V gene encodes CDR1 KGHSH and CDR2 LQKENI. The CDR3 DNA reads TGTGCCAGCTCACCAACCTCGGGGTCCTCAGCTTTCTTT. Translated: CASSPTSGSSAFF.

V gene TRBV29-1 combines with J gene TRBJ2-1, with 7 positions matching TRBD2. Germline CDR1 and CDR2: SQVTM and ANQGSEA. Trimming removed 3 bases from V and 6 bases from J; junction bases left unmatched: 8. The CDR3 runs 14 residues. The CDR3 sequence: CSVEAAGVGNEQFF. In nucleotides, the CDR3 is TGCAGCGTTGAGGCGGCGGGGGTTGGCAATGAGCAGTTCTTC.

This sequence joins TRBV24-1 and TRBJ2-1, with a weak D call TRBD2 (5 bases). The germline gives CDR1 KGHDR, CDR2 SFDVKD. V gave up 3 bases and J gave up 7 bases, with 15 bases separating them. The CDR3 runs 15 residues. CDR3 DNA: TGTGCCACCAGTGATCGAGCGGTCTACACGAATGAGCAGTTCTTC. This sequence encodes CATSDRAVYTNEQFF.

This chain joins TRBV7-6 and TRBJ1-4; D is undetermined. CDR1 is SGHVS, CDR2 FNYEAQ, per germline. V was cut by 7 bases and J by 0 bases, with 15 bases left in between. This CDR3 spans 16 amino acids. Here the CDR3 reads CASTHLLTTTNEKLFF. The CDR3 bases are TGTGCCAGCACCCACTTGCTCACCACAACTAATGAAAAACTGTTTTTT.

This sequence joins TRBV3-1 (or the pseudogene TRBV3-2) and TRBJ2-6; no firm D call. V gave up 4 bases and J gave up 0 bases, with 7 bases separating them. The germline V gene has CDR1 LGHDT and CDR2 YNNKEL (reference sequence). CDR3 size: 15 residues. CDR3 in DNA: TGTGCCAGCAGCCGGGCTTCCTCTGGGGCCAACGTCCTGACTTTC. Translating it yields CASSRASSGANVLTF.

The chain couples TRBV10-3 to TRBJ1-5; D might be TRBD1 (5 bases). V gave up 6 bases and J gave up 0 bases, with 12 bases separating them. Germline loops: CDR1 ENHRY, CDR2 SYGVKD. CDR3 length: 15 amino acids. The DNA of the CDR3 is TGTGCCATCAGCGGTACAGGCAATAGCAATCAGCCCCAGCATTTT. Translating gives CAISGTGNSNQPQHF.

This clone was seen just once. CDR3 residues: CASSHRDETQYF. In DNA, the CDR3 is TGTGCCAGCAGCCACAGAGACGAGACCCAGTACTTC. The chain links TRBV7-9 to TRBJ2-5; no clear D. Looked up from germline, CDR1 is SEHNR and CDR2 is FQNEAQ (reference sequence). Trimming pared 5 bases from V and 5 bases from J, leaving 9 bases between. The CDR3 runs to 12 residues. The whole variable domain, filled in from reference TRBV7-9 and TRBJ2-5, reads DTGVSQNPRHKITKRGQNVTFRCDPISEHNRLYWYRQTLGQGPEFLTYFQNEAQLEKSRLLSDRFSAERPKGSFSTLEIQRTEQGDSAMYLCASSHRDETQYFGPGTRLLVL.

The chain joins TRBV7-9 to TRBJ1-6; perhaps TRBD1 as D (6 bases). This CDR3 is 16 amino acids long. Deletions cut 4 bases from V and 2 bases from J, with 12 bases between. CDR1 SEHNR and CDR2 FQNEAQ come from the germline V gene (reference sequence). DNA of the CDR3: TGTGCCAGCAGCTATAGTGGGGGCCCCTATAATTCACCCCTCCACTTT. It is translated as CASSYSGGPYNSPLHF.

The chain uses TRBV29-1 and TRBJ2-2; D possibly corresponds to TRBD2 (5 bases). The CDR3 has 13 amino acids. Germline CDR1 and CDR2: SQVTM and ANQGSEA. V dropped 2 bases and J dropped 6 bases, with 10 bases sitting between them. The CDR3 region is CSVEKTGAGELFF. DNA of the CDR3: TGCAGCGTTGAAAAGACCGGGGCCGGGGAGCTGTTTTTT.

This chain connects TRBV5-1 to TRBJ2-6; a weak D match, TRBD1 (6 bases). V lost 0 bases and J lost 0, with 13 bases in between. The CDR3 is 18 residues long. CDR1 is SGHRS and CDR2 is YFSETQ in the germline V gene. Here the CDR3 reads CASSLALQGSSGANVLTF. As DNA, the CDR3 is TGCGCCAGCAGCTTGGCCCTACAGGGAAGCTCTGGGGCCAACGTCCTGACTTTC.

The rearrangement joins TRBV19 to TRBJ1-5; 7 nucleotides align to TRBD1. This CDR3 contains 13 residues. Germline values: CDR1 LNHDA, CDR2 SQIVND (reference sequence). With 3 bases clipped from V and 6 bases from J, the junction kept 2 bases outside the gene matches. The CDR3 spells CASSMGTAQPQHF. The CDR3 DNA sequence: TGTGCCAGTAGTATGGGGACAGCTCAGCCCCAGCATTTT.

V usage is TRBV7-2 and J usage is TRBJ2-5; D is perhaps TRBD2 (5 bases). Germline CDR1 SGHTA, CDR2 FQGNSA. V shed 6 bases and J shed 5 bases, with 16 bases lying between them. The CDR3 totals 14 residues. CDR3 sequence: CASRSPGVGETQYF. CDR3 DNA: TGTGCCAGCAGGTCACCCGGGGTAGGGGAGACCCAGTACTTC.

The CDR3 DNA sequence: TGTGCCAGCAGCCCTCGGCTAGCTTCCGAGCAGTACTTC. This codes for CASSPRLASEQYF. The gene calls are TRBV11-2 and TRBJ2-7, with D possibly TRBD2 on 5 matching bases. Germline V lookup: CDR1 SGHAT, CDR2 FQNNGV. CDR3 size: 13 residues. V lost 5 bases and J lost 6, with 14 bases in between.

The V gene is TRBV7-3, the J gene TRBJ2-3; 8 bases line up with TRBD2. Per germline, CDR1 SGHTA and CDR2 FQGTGA. The CDR3 loop spans 15 amino acids. V was pared by 5 bases and J by 6 bases, with 10 bases of the junction left unmatched. Here the CDR3 reads CASSPSGGNLDTQYF. The CDR3 DNA sequence: TGTGCCAGCAGCCCGTCGGGGGGGAACCTGGATACGCAGTATTTT.

This clone occurred once. The chain couples TRBV12-5 to TRBJ2-7; 7 bases line up with TRBD2. Trimming took 6 bases from V and 6 from J; bases not matched to a gene: 8. This CDR3 is built from 13 residues. CDR1 and CDR2 from the germline V gene are LGHNT and FRNRAP. CDR3: CASGSASGGEQYF. In DNA form, the CDR3 reads TGTGCTAGTGGGAGCGCATCGGGAGGCGAGCAGTACTTC.

The CDR3 reads CASSPHHRDSNQPQHF. The CDR3 DNA reads TGTGCCAGCTCACCACACCACAGGGATAGCAATCAGCCCCAGCATTTT. V is TRBV18 and J is TRBJ1-5; weak D call: TRBD1 (6 bases). Germline V gene data show CDR1 as KGHSH and CDR2 as LQKENI. Trimming removed 1 base from V and 0 bases from J, with 10 bases in between. This CDR3 has 16 amino acids.

This chain uses TRBV9 with TRBJ2-7, with D hard to call. CDR3 length equals 15 residues. Looked up from germline, CDR1 is SGDLS and CDR2 is YYNGEE. Trimming removed 0 bases at V and 2 bases at J, with 12 bases between. Here the CDR3 reads CASSVVVPLAYEQYF. For the CDR3, the DNA is TGTGCCAGCAGCGTAGTGGTCCCTCTAGCCTACGAGCAGTACTTC.

The rearrangement uses TRBV7-8 and TRBJ2-1; possible D gene TRBD2, 5 bases. CDR1 and CDR2 (germline): SGHVS, FQNEAQ. The CDR3 length is 14 residues. Trimming cost V 8 bases and J 6 bases, with 17 bases left between them. This chain's CDR3 is CASCALLAGNEQFF. As DNA, the CDR3 is TGTGCCAGCTGCGCCCTTCTAGCTGGCAATGAGCAGTTCTTC. Full variable domain (rest looked up from reference TRBV7-8 and TRBJ2-1): GAGVSQSPRYKVAKRGQDVALRCDPISGHVSLFWYQQALGQGPEFLTYFQNEAQLDKSGLPSDRFFAERPEGSVSTLKIQRTQQEDSAVYLCASCALLAGNEQFFGPGTRLTVL.

The chain couples TRBV9 to TRBJ2-3; a possible D gene is TRBD1 (5 bases). Trimming removed 4 bases at V and 0 bases at J, with 12 bases between. This CDR3 region has 15 residues. Per germline, CDR1 SGDLS and CDR2 YYNGEE. The CDR3 spells CASSTWGSSTDTQYF. The CDR3 coding sequence is TGTGCCAGCAGCACCTGGGGCAGTAGCACAGATACGCAGTATTTT.

V is TRBV6-6 and J is TRBJ2-2; D is unresolved. Trimming left V 6 bases short and J 1 base short, with 18 bases between. Germline assignment: CDR1 MNHNY and CDR2 SVGAGI (reference sequence). CDR3 length: 17 amino acids. CDR3 sequence reads: CASSRLTERMNTGELFF. The DNA of the CDR3 is TGTGCCAGCAGCCGACTGACGGAGCGAATGAACACCGGGGAGCTGTTTTTT.

V gene TRBV4-3 combines with J gene TRBJ1-2; 10 bases match TRBD1. The V segment lost 1 base and the J segment 4 bases; nucleotides outside the gene matches: 6. This CDR3 has 16 amino acids. Germline loops: CDR1 LGHNA, CDR2 YSLEER. The CDR3 bases are TGCGCCAGCAGCCAAGCCCCGGACAGGGGGTTCTATGGCTACACCTTC. Protein product: CASSQAPDRGFYGYTF.

V gene TRBV7-3 combines with J gene TRBJ2-2, with D perhaps given as TRBD1 or TRBD2 (5 bases each). Trimming pared 5 bases from V and 5 bases from J, leaving 9 bases between. The CDR3 has 13 residues. Germline CDR1 SGHTA, CDR2 FQGTGA. The CDR3 here is CASSRGETGELFF. CDR3 nucleotides: TGTGCCAGCAGCAGAGGGGAGACCGGGGAGCTGTTTTTT.